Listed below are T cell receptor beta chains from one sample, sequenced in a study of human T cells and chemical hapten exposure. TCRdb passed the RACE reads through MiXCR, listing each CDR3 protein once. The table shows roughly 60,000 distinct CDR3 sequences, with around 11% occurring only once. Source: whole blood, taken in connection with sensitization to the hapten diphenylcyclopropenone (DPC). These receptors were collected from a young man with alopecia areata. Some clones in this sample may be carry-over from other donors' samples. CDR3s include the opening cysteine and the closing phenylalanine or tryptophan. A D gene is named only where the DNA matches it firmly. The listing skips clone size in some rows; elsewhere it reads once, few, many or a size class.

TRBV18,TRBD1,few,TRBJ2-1,TGTGCCAGCTCACCCTTGGGGACAGGCAATGAGCAGTTCTTC,CASSPLGTGNEQFF
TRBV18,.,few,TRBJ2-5,TGTGCCAGCTCACCAAAGGAGACCCAGTACTTC,CASSPKETQYF
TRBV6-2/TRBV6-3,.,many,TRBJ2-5,TGTGCCAGCAGTTCAGGACGCCTCCTTTACTTC,CASSSGRLLYF
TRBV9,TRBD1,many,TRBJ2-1,TGTGCCAGCAGCGTAGCCCAACAGGGGGCGTACAATGAGCAGTTCTTC,CASSVAQQGAYNEQFF
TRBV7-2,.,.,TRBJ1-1,TGTGCCAGCAGCTTAGAGGGGGGACCCACTGAAGCTTTCTTT,CASSLEGGPTEAFF
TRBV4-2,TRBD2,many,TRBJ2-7,TGTGCCAGCAGCCAAGCCGATCGGACTAGCGACGAGCAGTACTTC,CASSQADRTSDEQYF
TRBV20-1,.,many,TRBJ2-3,TGCAGTGCTAGGGCGGGGGCGTTTACAGATACGCAGTATTTT,CSARAGAFTDTQYF
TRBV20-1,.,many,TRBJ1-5,TGCAGTGCCCAATCCCACTCCGGGGCCTTCAATCAGCCCCAGCATTTT,CSAQSHSGAFNQPQHF
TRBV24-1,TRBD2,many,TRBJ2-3,TGTGCCACCAGTGCTAGGACTAGCGAATTCACAGATACGCAGTATTTT,CATSARTSEFTDTQYF
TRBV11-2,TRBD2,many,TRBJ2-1,TGTGCCAGCAGCTCCTGGACTAGCGGGGGGGCCTACAATGAGCAGTTCTTC,CASSSWTSGGAYNEQFF
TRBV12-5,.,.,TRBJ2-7,TGTGCTAGTGCGCAGGGATCCTACGAGCAGTACTTC,CASAQGSYEQYF
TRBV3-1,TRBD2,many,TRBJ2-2,TGTGCCAGCAGCCAAGATCCGAGACTAGCGGGGACTCCAAACACCGGGGAGCTGTTTTTT,CASSQDPRLAGTPNTGELFF
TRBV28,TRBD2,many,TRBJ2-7,TGTGCCAGCAGCCCTCCTAGCGGGGGGGCTTTCTGGAACGAGCAGTACTTC,CASSPPSGGAFWNEQYF
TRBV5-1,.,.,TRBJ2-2,TGCGCCAGCAGCTTTCCAGGGTTGGACGGGGAGCTGTTTTTT,CASSFPGLDGELFF
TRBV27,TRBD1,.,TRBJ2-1,TGTGCCAGCAGTCCAAGACAGGGATATAGAGGGTACAATGAGCAGTTCTTC,CASSPRQGYRGYNEQFF
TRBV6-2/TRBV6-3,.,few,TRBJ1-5,TGTGCCAGCAGTCACCCCGGGACATCTCGAGGCAATCAGCCCCAGCATTTT,CASSHPGTSRGNQPQHF
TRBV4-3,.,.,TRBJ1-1,TGCGCCAGCAGCCAAGATCGATACACTGAAGCTTTCTTT,CASSQDRYTEAFF
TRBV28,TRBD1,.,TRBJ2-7,TGTGCCATCCGAGCCGGGACAGGGCGCGAGCAGTACTTC,CAIRAGTGREQYF
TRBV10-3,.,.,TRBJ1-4,TGTGCCACCTCAGACAGGAGCGGTATTTCGGAAAAACTGTTTTTT,CATSDRSGISEKLFF
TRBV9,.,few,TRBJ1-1,TGTGCCAGCAGCGTGCAGAAGAACACTGAAGCTTTCTTT,CASSVQKNTEAFF
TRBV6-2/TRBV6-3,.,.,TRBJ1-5,TGTGCCAGCAGTTTGGTAGGGGTTGGGAGCAATCAGCCCCAGCATTTT,CASSLVGVGSNQPQHF
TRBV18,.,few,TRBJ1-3,TGTGCCAGCTCAAGCAGGGACCTCTCTGGAAACACCATATATTTT,CASSSRDLSGNTIYF
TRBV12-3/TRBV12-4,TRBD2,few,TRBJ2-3,TGTGCCAGCAGAAGAGCGGGGGAAATCACAGATACGCAGTATTTT,CASRRAGEITDTQYF
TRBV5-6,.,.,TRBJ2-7,TGTGCCAGCAGCTTGGACAGTGTACCGGAGCAGTACTTC,CASSLDSVPEQYF
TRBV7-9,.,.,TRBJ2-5,TGTGCCAGCAGCTTAGCCGAACCGCAGGAGACCCAGTACTTC,CASSLAEPQETQYF
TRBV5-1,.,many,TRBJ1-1,TGCGCCAGCAGCACCACAGGAGCCATGAACACTGAAGCTTTCTTT,CASSTTGAMNTEAFF
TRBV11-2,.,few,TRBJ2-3,TGTGCCAGCGGGTCCTGGGGCACAGATACGCAGTATTTT,CASGSWGTDTQYF
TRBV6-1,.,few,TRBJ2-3,TGTGCCAGCAGTTATCGAGGGGACCTCAACACAGATACGCAGTATTTT,CASSYRGDLNTDTQYF
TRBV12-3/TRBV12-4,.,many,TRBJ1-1,TGTGCCACCACCAGGGATTTTTACACTGAAGCTTTCTTT,CATTRDFYTEAFF
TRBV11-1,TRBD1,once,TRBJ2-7,TGTGCCAGCAGCTCTCGGACAGGGTTGAGGTACGAGCAGTACTTC,CASSSRTGLRYEQYF
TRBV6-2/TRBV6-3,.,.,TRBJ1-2,TGTGCCAACATCCCCCGAAGTCAAATCGGTGGCTACACCTTC,CANIPRSQIGGYTF
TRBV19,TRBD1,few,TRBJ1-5,TGTGCCAGTAGTCTCTTATGGGACAGCGAGACCGATAGCAATCAGCCCCAGCATTTT,CASSLLWDSETDSNQPQHF
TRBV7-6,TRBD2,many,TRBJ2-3,TGTGCCAGCAGCTTATTGAGCGGGGAACTTCACACAGATACGCAGTATTTT,CASSLLSGELHTDTQYF
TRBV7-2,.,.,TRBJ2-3,TGTGCCAGCAGCTTTGTCTTAGATACGCAGTATTTT,CASSFVLDTQYF
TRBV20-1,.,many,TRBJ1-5,TGCAGTGCTAGTTACCGGGGTGGGAATCAGCCCCAGCATTTT,CSASYRGGNQPQHF
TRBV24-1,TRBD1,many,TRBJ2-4,TGTGCCACCAGTAAGGGGGCGGGAAACATTCAGTACTTC,CATSKGAGNIQYF
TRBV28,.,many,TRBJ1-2,TGTGCCAGCTTACAGGGTTCGCCCTATGGCTACACCTTC,CASLQGSPYGYTF
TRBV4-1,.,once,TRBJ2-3,TGCGCCAGCAGCCAAGGAGTTTCGCAGGGTACGCAGTATTTT,CASSQGVSQGTQYF
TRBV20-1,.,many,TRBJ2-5,TGCAGTGCTAGGACAGGACTACAAGAGACCCAGTACTTC,CSARTGLQETQYF
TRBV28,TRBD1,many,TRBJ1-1,TGTGCCAGCACCTCGACAGGGGGCTCTCCTGAAGCTTTCTTT,CASTSTGGSPEAFF
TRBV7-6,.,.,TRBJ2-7,TGTGCCAGCAGCTTAGCCGTTAGTTACGAGCAGTACTTC,CASSLAVSYEQYF
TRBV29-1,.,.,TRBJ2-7,TGCAGCGCCGCTCGGGACCACGAGCAGTACTTC,CSAARDHEQYF
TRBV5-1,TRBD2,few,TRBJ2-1,TGCGCCAGCAGCTTGGAAAGGACTAGCGGGGGCAATGAGCAGTTCTTC,CASSLERTSGGNEQFF
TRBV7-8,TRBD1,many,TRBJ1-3,TGTGCCAGCAGCCCCAGGGGGACGGTCTCTGGAAACACCATATATTTT,CASSPRGTVSGNTIYF
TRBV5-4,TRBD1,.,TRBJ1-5,TGTGCCAGCAGCTTCTCCGGGACAGGGAATCAGCCCCAGCATTTT,CASSFSGTGNQPQHF